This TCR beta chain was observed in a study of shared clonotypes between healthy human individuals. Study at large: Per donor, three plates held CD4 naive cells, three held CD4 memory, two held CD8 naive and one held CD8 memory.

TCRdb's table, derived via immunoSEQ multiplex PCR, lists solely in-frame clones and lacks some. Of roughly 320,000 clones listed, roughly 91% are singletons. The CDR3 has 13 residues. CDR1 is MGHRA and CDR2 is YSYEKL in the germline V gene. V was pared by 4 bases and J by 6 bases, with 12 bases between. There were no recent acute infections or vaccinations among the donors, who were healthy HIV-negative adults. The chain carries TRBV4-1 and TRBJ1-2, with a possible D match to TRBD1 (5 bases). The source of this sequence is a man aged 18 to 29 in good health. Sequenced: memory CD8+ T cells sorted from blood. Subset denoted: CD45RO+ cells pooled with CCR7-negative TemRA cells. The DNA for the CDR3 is TGCGCCAGCAGCCGGGACTTAGAGGATGGCTACACCTTC. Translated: CASSRDLEDGYTF.